Below, 8 T cell receptor beta chains from the same sample are listed, as sequenced in a study of blood T cell repertoires in COVID-19. Profiling relied on immunoSEQ multiplex PCR, and the TCRdb table lists in-frame clones only, not all of them. Here the sample spans about 220,000 clones, about four fifths being singletons. Sequencing was done on a sample of peripheral blood. Source of these receptors: a woman aged 60 to 75 with acute or convalescent COVID-19.

V usage is TRBV7-9 and J usage is TRBJ2-2; unclear D gene. V lost 5 bases and J 5 bases, leaving 18 bases between the germline ends. Germline CDR1 reads SEHNR; CDR2 reads FQNEAQ (reference sequence). This CDR3 has 16 amino acids. The CDR3: CASSQLTQYKTGELFF. The DNA for the CDR3 is TGTGCCAGCAGCCAATTGACACAGTATAAAACCGGGGAGCTGTTTTTT.

The chain couples TRBV19 to TRBJ1-2; D uncertain. Germline V gives CDR1 LNHDA, CDR2 SQIVND (reference sequence). The CDR3 has 13 amino acids. With 4 bases removed from V and 1 base from J, the gap between germline ends came to 7 bases. The CDR3 nucleotides read TGTGCCAGTAGTACTAACCTTAACTATGGCTACACCTTC. Its protein is CASSTNLNYGYTF.

The chain links TRBV11-2 to TRBJ2-2; 8 bases fit TRBD2. V shed 5 bases, J shed 2 bases, and the junction held 4 bases outside the gene matches. Germline V gene data show CDR1 as SGHAT and CDR2 as FQNNGV. This CDR3 spans 15 amino acids. CDR3: CASSPGGVNTGELFF. The CDR3 DNA sequence: TGTGCCAGCAGCCCGGGAGGGGTTAACACCGGGGAGCTGTTTTTT.

The chain uses TRBV6-2 or TRBV6-3 and TRBJ1-1; no reliable D call. The CDR3 consists of 13 residues. Germline-derived CDR1 and CDR2 are MNHEY and SVGEGT. V dropped 5 bases and J dropped 1 base, with 8 bases sitting between them. CDR3 amino acids: CASSPTRNTEAFF. The CDR3 region has the DNA TGTGCCAGCAGTCCCACTCGGAACACTGAAGCTTTCTTT.

V usage is TRBV9 and J usage is TRBJ1-1, with D perhaps matching TRBD1 (5 bases). The germline V and J ends were trimmed by 3 bases and 0 bases, with 6 bases remaining between them. The CDR3 is 13 residues long. In germline, CDR1 is SGDLS, CDR2 YYNGEE. As DNA, the CDR3 is TGTGCCAGCAGCGGGGGCTTGAACACTGAAGCTTTCTTT. Its protein is CASSGGLNTEAFF.

The chain employs TRBV6-5 and TRBJ2-5; maybe TRBD1 (6 bases). CDR3 length: 16 amino acids. Trimming removed 2 bases from V and 7 bases from J, with 20 bases in between. CDR1 and CDR2 (germline): MNHEY, SVGAGI. Here the CDR3 reads CASSYGVRQGLGTQYF. The CDR3 DNA reads TGTGCCAGCAGTTACGGCGTTAGGCAGGGGCTTGGGACCCAGTACTTC.

J is TRBJ1-2 and V is TRBV29-1, with TRBD1 matching 7 bases. The CDR3 runs to 11 residues. Per germline, CDR1 SQVTM and CDR2 ANQGSEA. The V and J ends lost 3 bases and 6 bases, in that order; junction bases with no gene match: 1. The DNA for the CDR3 is TGCAGCGTTGAGGGACAGAATGGCTACACCTTC. As protein: CSVEGQNGYTF.

The genes are TRBV4-2 and TRBJ2-3, with TRBD2 as a possible D gene (7 bases). The germline V gene has CDR1 LGHNA and CDR2 YNFKEQ. This CDR3 comprises 17 residues. The V and J ends lost 1 base and 1 base respectively, with 15 bases between them. CDR3 region: CASSQGGAGDGTDTQYF. The CDR3 nucleotides are TGTGCCAGCAGCCAAGGGGGGGCGGGGGATGGCACAGATACGCAGTATTTT.